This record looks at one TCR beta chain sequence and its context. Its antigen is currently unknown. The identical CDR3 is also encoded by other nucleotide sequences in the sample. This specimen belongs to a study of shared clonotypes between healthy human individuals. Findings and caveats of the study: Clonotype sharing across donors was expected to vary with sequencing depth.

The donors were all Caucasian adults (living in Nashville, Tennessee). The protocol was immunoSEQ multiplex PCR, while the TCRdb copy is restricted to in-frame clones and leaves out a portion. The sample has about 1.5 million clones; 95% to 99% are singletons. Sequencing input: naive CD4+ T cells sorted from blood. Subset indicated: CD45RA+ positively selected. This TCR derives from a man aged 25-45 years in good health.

Written as DNA, the CDR3 is TGTGCCAGCAGTAACCAGGGCTACGAGCAGTACTTC. As protein: CASSNQGYEQYF. The V and J genes are TRBV2 and TRBJ2-7; D is perhaps TRBD1 (5 bases). The CDR3 totals 12 residues. Germline values: CDR1 SNHLY, CDR2 FYNNEI. Trimming stripped 5 bases from V and 3 bases from J, with 8 bases between.